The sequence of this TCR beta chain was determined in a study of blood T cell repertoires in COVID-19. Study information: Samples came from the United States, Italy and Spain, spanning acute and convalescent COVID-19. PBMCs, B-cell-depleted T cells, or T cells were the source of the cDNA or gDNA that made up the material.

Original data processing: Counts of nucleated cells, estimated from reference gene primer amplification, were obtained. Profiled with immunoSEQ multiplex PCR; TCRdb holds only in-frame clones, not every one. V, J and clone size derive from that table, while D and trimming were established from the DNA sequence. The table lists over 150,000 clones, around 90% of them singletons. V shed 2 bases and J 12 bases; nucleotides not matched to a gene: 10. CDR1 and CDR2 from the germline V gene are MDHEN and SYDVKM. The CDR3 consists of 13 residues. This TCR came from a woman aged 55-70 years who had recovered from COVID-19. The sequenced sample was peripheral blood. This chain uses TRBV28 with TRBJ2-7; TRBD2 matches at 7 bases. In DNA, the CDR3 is TGTGCCAGCAGTTTAAGTAGAGCGGGGCGGTTGTACTTC. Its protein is CASSLSRAGRLYF.